This T cell receptor beta chain is from a study of human thymus T cells. With V trimmed by 4 bases and J by 6 bases, 16 bases remained unmatched. The CDR3 extends over 20 amino acids. The germline V gene encodes CDR1 SGHRS and CDR2 YFSETQ. Clones were sequenced by immunoSEQ multiplex PCR, and TCRdb holds only the in-frame ones, with some missing. The sample carries some 130,000 clones, 90% to 95% recorded once. Corrective cardiac surgery supplied the resected thymus tissue. This chain joins TRBV5-1 and TRBJ2-1, with 16 nucleotides matching TRBD2. Source material: thymus tissue. The origin of this receptor is a boy in the first two years of life with a congenital heart defect but otherwise immunologically healthy. The CDR3 here is CASSPDPGLAGGPGINEQFF. DNA for the CDR3: TGCGCCAGCAGCCCTGACCCGGGACTAGCGGGGGGGCCGGGTATCAATGAGCAGTTCTTC.